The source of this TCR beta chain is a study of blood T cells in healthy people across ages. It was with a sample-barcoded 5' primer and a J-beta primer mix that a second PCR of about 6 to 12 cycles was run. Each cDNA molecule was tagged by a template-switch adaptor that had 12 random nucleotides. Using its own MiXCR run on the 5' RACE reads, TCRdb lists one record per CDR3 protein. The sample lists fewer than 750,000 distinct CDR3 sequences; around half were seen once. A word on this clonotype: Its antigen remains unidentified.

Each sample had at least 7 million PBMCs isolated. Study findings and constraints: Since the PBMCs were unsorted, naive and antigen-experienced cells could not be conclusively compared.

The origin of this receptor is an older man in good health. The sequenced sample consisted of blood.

CDR3 loop: CASSQASGNTEAFF. CDR3 nucleotide sequence: TGCGCCAGCAGCCAAGCATCCGGGAACACTGAAGCTTTCTTT. The J gene is TRBJ1-1, the V gene TRBV4-3; D uncertain. The germline CDR1 and CDR2 sequences are LGHNA and YSLEER. The CDR3 length is 14 residues. V dropped 1 base and J dropped 1 base, with 7 bases sitting between them.